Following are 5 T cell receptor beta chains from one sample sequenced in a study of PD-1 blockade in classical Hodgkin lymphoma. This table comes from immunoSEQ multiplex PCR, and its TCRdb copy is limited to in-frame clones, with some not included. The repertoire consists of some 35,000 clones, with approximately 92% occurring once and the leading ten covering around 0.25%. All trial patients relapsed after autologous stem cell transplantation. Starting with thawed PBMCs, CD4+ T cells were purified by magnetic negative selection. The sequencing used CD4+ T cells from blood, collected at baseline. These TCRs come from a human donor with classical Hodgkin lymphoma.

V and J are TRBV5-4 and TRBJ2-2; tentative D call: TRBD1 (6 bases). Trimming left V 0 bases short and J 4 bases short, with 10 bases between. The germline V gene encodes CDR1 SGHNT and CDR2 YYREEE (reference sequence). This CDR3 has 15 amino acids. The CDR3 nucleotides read TGTGCCAGCAGCTTGGTAGGGACAACCACCGGGGAGCTGTTTTTT. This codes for CASSLVGTTTGELFF.

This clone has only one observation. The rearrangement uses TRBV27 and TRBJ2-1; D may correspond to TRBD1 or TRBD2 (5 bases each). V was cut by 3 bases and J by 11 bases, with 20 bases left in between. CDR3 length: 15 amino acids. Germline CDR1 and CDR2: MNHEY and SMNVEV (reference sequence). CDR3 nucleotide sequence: TGTGCCAGCAGTTTTGGGTCTATCCCCGGGACGCAGCAGTTCTTC. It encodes CASSFGSIPGTQQFF.

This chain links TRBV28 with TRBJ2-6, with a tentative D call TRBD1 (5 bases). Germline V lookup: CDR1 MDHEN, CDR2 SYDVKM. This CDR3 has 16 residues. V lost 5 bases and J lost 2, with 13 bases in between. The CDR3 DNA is TGTGCCAGCAGTGTACCCAGGGTCCCTGGGGCCAACGTCCTGACTTTC. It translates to CASSVPRVPGANVLTF.

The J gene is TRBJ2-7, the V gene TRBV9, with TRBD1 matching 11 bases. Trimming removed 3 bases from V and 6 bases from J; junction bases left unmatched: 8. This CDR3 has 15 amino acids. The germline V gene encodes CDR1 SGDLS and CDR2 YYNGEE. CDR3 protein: CASSAGFGTGGEQYF. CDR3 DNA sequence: TGTGCCAGCAGCGCCGGATTCGGGACAGGGGGCGAGCAGTACTTC.

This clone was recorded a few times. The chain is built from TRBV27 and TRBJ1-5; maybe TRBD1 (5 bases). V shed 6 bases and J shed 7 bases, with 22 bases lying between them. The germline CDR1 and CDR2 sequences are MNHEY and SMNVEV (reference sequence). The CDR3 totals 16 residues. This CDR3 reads CASSPGGGSGRQPQHF. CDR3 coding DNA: TGTGCCAGCAGCCCCGGTGGAGGGTCAGGGAGACAGCCCCAGCATTTT.